The 19 T cell receptor beta chains presented below share a single source sample, sequenced in a study of early T cells in non-severe SARS-CoV-2 infection. TCRdb re-derived calls from the 5' RACE reads in MiXCR, one entry per CDR3 protein. The table records about 81,000 distinct CDR3 sequences, roughly 6% of them present only once. The sample consisted of whole blood. The receptors were gathered from an adult who was a healthcare worker with PCR-confirmed SARS-CoV-2 infection or an uninfected control (not recorded which).

V and J are TRBV3-1 and TRBJ2-7; D not certain. Germline values: CDR1 LGHDT, CDR2 YNNKEL (reference sequence). The V end was cut by 1 base, the J end by 4 bases, with 11 bases between. The CDR3 runs to 14 residues. The CDR3 loop is CASSQGGGVYEQYF. The CDR3 coding sequence is TGTGCCAGCAGCCAAGGAGGTGGTGTTTACGAGCAGTACTTC.

The table lists this clonotype with many counts. The V call is TRBV29-1, the J call TRBJ2-1; no clear D. The V gene's germline CDR1 is SQVTM and CDR2 ANQGSEA. This CDR3 region has 14 residues. V gave up 0 bases and J gave up 6 bases, with 12 bases separating them. This chain's CDR3 is CSVEERKKVNEQFF. DNA of the CDR3: TGCAGCGTTGAAGAGCGTAAGAAGGTCAATGAGCAGTTCTTC.

CDR3 DNA: TGTGCCAGCAGCCCCACCCTGGGACAGGGCGACGAGCAGTACTTC. Its protein product is CASSPTLGQGDEQYF. The chain carries TRBV11-2 and TRBJ2-7; 9 bases are shared with TRBD1. This CDR3 has 15 amino acids. Germline V CDR1 and CDR2: SGHAT, FQNNGV. Trimming at V came to 5 bases and at J to 5 bases, leaving 10 bases not matched to a gene.

This clonotype was found many times. The chain carries TRBV7-8 and TRBJ2-1, with unresolved D. The CDR3 totals 15 residues. V dropped 5 bases and J dropped 3 bases, with 14 bases sitting between them. Germline CDR1 and CDR2: SGHVS and FQNEAQ. DNA for the CDR3: TGTGCCAGCAGCCCTCGAAGTGCTGGCTACAATGAGCAGTTCTTC. Encoded protein: CASSPRSAGYNEQFF.

This clonotype was seen a handful of times. This sequence joins TRBV7-6 and TRBJ2-1; D tentatively fits TRBD1 or TRBD2 (5 bases each). The CDR3 covers 16 residues. Germline CDR1 and CDR2: SGHVS and FNYEAQ. Trimming took off 3 bases at V and 0 bases at J, with 12 bases between the two ends. The CDR3 protein is CASSFTGPVSYNEQFF. As DNA, the CDR3 is TGTGCCAGCAGCTTTACGGGGCCGGTCTCCTACAATGAGCAGTTCTTC.

As regards this clonotype: A much larger clone is a single base away; this may be a read error. This chain links TRBV28 with TRBJ1-2; no clear D. CDR1 is MDHEN and CDR2 is SYDVKM in the germline V gene. The CDR3 consists of 13 residues. CDR3 sequence reads: CVSRTDPRYGYTF. The CDR3 DNA reads as TGTGTCAGCAGGACGGACCCACGTTATGGCTACACCTTC.

Many counts were recorded for this clonotype. The V gene is TRBV5-1, the J gene TRBJ2-6; a possible D gene is TRBD1 (5 bases). Germline lookup yields CDR1 SGHRS and CDR2 YFSETQ. The CDR3 covers 15 residues. Trimming pared 6 bases from V and 0 bases from J, leaving 10 bases between. The CDR3 sequence: CASKGAYSGANVLTF. The CDR3 bases are TGCGCCAGCAAAGGGGCCTACTCTGGGGCCAACGTCCTGACTTTC.

This clonotype was observed at least ten times. V and J are TRBV7-9 and TRBJ2-7; D uncertain. The CDR3 contains 13 residues. Trimming removed 1 base from V and 6 bases from J, with 10 bases in between. The germline gives CDR1 SEHNR, CDR2 FQNEAQ (reference sequence). DNA of the CDR3: TGTGCCAGCAGCTTAGGTAGCTGGGGCGAGCAGTACTTC. This codes for CASSLGSWGEQYF.

The chain links TRBV27 to TRBJ2-1, with 10 bases fitting TRBD2. V trimming: 2 bases; J trimming: 8 bases; junction bases outside the gene matches: 9. This CDR3 is built from 16 residues. Germline CDR1 MNHEY, CDR2 SMNVEV (reference sequence). CDR3 loop: CASSLGLAGVSDEQFF. As DNA, the CDR3 is TGTGCCAGCAGTTTAGGCCTAGCGGGAGTAAGTGATGAGCAGTTCTTC.

The chain employs TRBV20-1 and TRBJ1-6; D is perhaps TRBD1 (5 bases). The CDR3 extends over 16 amino acids. V dropped 2 bases and J dropped 6 bases, with 17 bases sitting between them. The germline CDR1 and CDR2 sequences are DFQATT and SNEGSKA (reference sequence). CDR3 protein: CSARTSRAGRNSPLHF. CDR3 bases: TGCAGTGCTAGAACGTCTCGGGCAGGGCGTAATTCACCCCTCCACTTT.

The chain links TRBV5-4 to TRBJ2-7, with D perhaps assigned TRBD1 or TRBD2 (5 bases each). The CDR3 covers 14 residues. Germline assignment: CDR1 SGHNT and CDR2 YYREEE (reference sequence). V was pared by 4 bases and J by 5 bases, with 16 bases between. CDR3 nucleotides: TGTGCCAGCAGCCCGTCGGGACCGATTGACGAGCAGTACTTC. Translation: CASSPSGPIDEQYF.

Many counts were recorded for this clonotype. The gene calls are TRBV7-9 and TRBJ1-5, with TRBD1 as a possible D gene (5 bases). The V and J ends lost 2 bases and 6 bases respectively, with 14 bases between them. This CDR3 contains 15 residues. Germline CDR1 and CDR2: SEHNR and FQNEAQ (reference sequence). The CDR3 is CASSLQGGRSQPQHF. The CDR3 nucleotides are TGTGCCAGCAGCTTACAGGGTGGGCGCAGTCAGCCCCAGCATTTT. Supplemented by reference TRBV7-9 and TRBJ1-5, the full variable domain reads DTGVSQNPRHKITKRGQNVTFRCDPISEHNRLYWYRQTLGQGPEFLTYFQNEAQLEKSRLLSDRFSAERPKGSFSTLEIQRTEQGDSAMYLCASSLQGGRSQPQHFGDGTRLSIL.

This clonotype was seen a few times. The chain is built from TRBV5-1 and TRBJ2-2, with D possibly matching TRBD1 (6 bases). Between the trimmed V and J ends, which lost 0 bases and 5 bases, there was a span of 14 bases. In germline, CDR1 is SGHRS, CDR2 YFSETQ. The CDR3 has 16 residues. CDR3 in DNA: TGCGCCAGCAGCTTGGAGGGCAGGGGAGATACCGGGGAGCTGTTTTTT. This codes for CASSLEGRGDTGELFF.

A few counts support this clonotype. The V gene is TRBV6-5, the J gene TRBJ2-1, with TRBD2 matching 8 bases. The CDR3 has 17 residues. CDR1 MNHEY and CDR2 SVGAGI come from the germline V gene. Trimming cost V 6 bases and J 0 bases; bases outside gene matches: 10. CDR3 sequence: CASSRTSGRNSYNEQFF. Here the CDR3 DNA reads TGTGCCAGCAGCAGAACAAGCGGGAGAAACTCCTACAATGAGCAGTTCTTC.

This clonotype was counted a few times. The chain joins TRBV6-2 or TRBV6-3 to TRBJ1-5; D ambiguous. CDR1 and CDR2 (germline): MNHEY, SVGEGT. Trimming cost V 4 bases and J 0 bases, with 4 bases left between them. The CDR3 extends over 13 amino acids. The CDR3, as DNA: TGTGCCAGCAGTTTTGATAGCAATCAGCCCCAGCATTTT. Translation: CASSFDSNQPQHF.

This chain links TRBV5-8 with TRBJ1-3; no firm D call. The CDR3 sequence is 15 residues long. V lost 0 bases and J 4 bases, leaving 11 bases between the germline ends. Germline CDR1 reads SGHTS; CDR2 reads YDEGEE. CDR3 in amino acids: CASSLAVRRGNTIYF. In nucleotides, the CDR3 is TGTGCCAGCAGCTTGGCAGTCCGAAGAGGAAACACCATATATTTT.

CDR3 in amino acids: CASSIDHQRGPYNEQFF. As DNA, the CDR3 is TGTGCCAGTAGTATAGATCATCAGCGGGGGCCCTACAATGAGCAGTTCTTC. V usage is TRBV19 and J usage is TRBJ2-1; 8 bases agree with TRBD2. The CDR3 is 17 amino acids. After removal of 0 bases from V and 2 bases from J, the junction contained 6 bases not matched to a gene. CDR1 LNHDA and CDR2 SQIVND come from the germline V gene (reference sequence).

Only a few counts were recorded for this clonotype. V gene TRBV18 combines with J gene TRBJ1-1; D may be TRBD1 (5 bases). The CDR3 spans 14 residues. The germline CDR1 and CDR2 sequences are KGHSH and LQKENI. Deletions cut 6 bases from V and 2 bases from J, with 13 bases between. The CDR3 coding sequence is TGTGCCAGCTCGGGTACAGGAACCAACACTGAAGCTTTCTTT. Amino acids: CASSGTGTNTEAFF.

The DNA of the CDR3 is TGTGCCAGCTCACCACCCGGGACGGGGAAAGAAGCTTTCTTT. Its translation is CASSPPGTGKEAFF. The V call is TRBV18, the J call TRBJ1-1; TRBD1 is a possible D gene (5 bases). Germline CDR1 and CDR2: KGHSH and LQKENI. V was cut by 0 bases and J by 8 bases, with 13 bases left in between. The CDR3 is 14 amino acids.